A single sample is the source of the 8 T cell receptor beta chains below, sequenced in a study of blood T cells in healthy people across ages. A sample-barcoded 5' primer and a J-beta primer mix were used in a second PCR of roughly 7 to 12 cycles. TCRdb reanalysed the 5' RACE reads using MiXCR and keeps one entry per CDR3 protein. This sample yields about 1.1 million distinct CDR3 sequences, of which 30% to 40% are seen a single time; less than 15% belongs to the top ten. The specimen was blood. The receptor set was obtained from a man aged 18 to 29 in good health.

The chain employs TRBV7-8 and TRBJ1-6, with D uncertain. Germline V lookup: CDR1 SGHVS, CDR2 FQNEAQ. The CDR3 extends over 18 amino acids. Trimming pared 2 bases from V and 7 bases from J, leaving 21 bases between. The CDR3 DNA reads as TGTGCCAGCAGCTTAATCGCATCTGTCGGTAGGGCCAATTCACCCCTCCACTTT. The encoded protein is CASSLIASVGRANSPLHF.

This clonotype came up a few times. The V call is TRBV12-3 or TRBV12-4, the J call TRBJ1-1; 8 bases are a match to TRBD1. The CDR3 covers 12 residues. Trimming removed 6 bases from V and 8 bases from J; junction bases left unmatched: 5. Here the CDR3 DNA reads TGTGCCAGCAGAAGGACAGGGACCGAAGCTTTCTTT. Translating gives CASRRTGTEAFF.

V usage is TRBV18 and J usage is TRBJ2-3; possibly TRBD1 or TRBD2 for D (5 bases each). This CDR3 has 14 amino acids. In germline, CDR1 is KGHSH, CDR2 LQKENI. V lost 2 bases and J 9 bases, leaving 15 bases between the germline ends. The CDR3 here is CASSPGAEDKTQYF. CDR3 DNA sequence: TGTGCCAGCTCACCAGGGGCGGAGGATAAGACGCAGTATTTT.

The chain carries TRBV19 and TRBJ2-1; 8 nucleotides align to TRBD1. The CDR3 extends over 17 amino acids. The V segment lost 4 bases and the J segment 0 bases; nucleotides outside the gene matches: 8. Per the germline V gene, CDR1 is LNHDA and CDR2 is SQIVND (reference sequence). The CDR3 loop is CASSTPDRASSYNEQFF. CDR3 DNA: TGTGCCAGTAGTACACCGGACAGGGCCAGCTCCTACAATGAGCAGTTCTTC.

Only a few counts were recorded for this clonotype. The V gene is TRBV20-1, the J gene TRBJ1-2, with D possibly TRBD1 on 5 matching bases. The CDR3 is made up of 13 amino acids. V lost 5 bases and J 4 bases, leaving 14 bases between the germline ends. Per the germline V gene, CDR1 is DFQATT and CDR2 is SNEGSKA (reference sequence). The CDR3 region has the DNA TGCAGTGCTCTCAACCCCGACAGCTATGGCTACACCTTC. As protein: CSALNPDSYGYTF.

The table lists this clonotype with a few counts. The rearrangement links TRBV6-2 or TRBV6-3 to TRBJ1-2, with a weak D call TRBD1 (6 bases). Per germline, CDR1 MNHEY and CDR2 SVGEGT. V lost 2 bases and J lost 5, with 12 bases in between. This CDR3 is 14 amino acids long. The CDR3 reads CASSYKGHSYGYTF. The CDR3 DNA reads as TGTGCCAGCAGTTACAAGGGACACTCTTATGGCTACACCTTC.

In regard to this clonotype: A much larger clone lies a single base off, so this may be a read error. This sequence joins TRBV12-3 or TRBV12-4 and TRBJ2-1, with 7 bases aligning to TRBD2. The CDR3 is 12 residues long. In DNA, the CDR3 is TGTGCCGGCAGTTTCTCTAGCGGTGAGCAGTTCTTC. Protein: CAGSFSSGEQFF.

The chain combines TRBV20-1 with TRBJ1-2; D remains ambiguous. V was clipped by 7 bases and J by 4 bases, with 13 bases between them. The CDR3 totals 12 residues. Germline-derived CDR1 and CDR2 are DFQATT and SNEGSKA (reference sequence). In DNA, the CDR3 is TGCAGTGTCGCAAATGGCCGCTATGGCTACACCTTC. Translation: CSVANGRYGYTF.